This T cell receptor beta chain emerged from a study of neurological immune-mediated disorders. The CDR3 has 15 amino acids. The V end lost 0 bases, the J end lost 4 bases, and 10 bases lay between the germline ends. CDR1 and CDR2 from the germline V gene are LGHDT and YNNKEL (reference sequence). As to time point: longitudinal time-point 3. TCRdb re-called the 5' RACE reads through MiXCR, storing one row per CDR3 protein. The data contain 85,000 to 110,000 distinct CDR3 sequences, under 14% of them singletons. Material for sequencing was PBMCs. This rearrangement joins TRBV3-1 to TRBJ1-5; weak D call: TRBD1 (5 bases). This receptor was taken from a female donor with HTLV-1-associated myelopathy (HAM/TSP). In nucleotides, the CDR3 is TGTGCCAGCAGCCAAGAAGCAGGGCCGAATCAGCCCCAGCATTTT. This codes for CASSQEAGPNQPQHF.